This T cell receptor (beta chain) was retrieved from a study of T cells in Graves' hyperthyroidism and ophthalmopathy. Whole-study findings and limits: Ophthalmopathy onset followed model prediction by a median approximately 5.9 months. Most thyroid clonotypes expanded above 0.001 appeared in blood too.

Germline V lookup: CDR1 SEHNR, CDR2 FQNEAQ (reference sequence). Losses at the gene ends were 1 base for V and 5 bases for J; bases not matched to a gene: 6. CDR3 length: 15 residues. Regions amplified from RNA transcripts were the TCR beta CDR3 regions. HTBI primers were the set used in a first-round RT-PCR of the TCR CDR3. TCRdb analysed the multiplex PCR reads with MiXCR anew, one entry per CDR3 protein. In the table there are around 400,000 distinct CDR3 sequences, 15% to 18% of which are singletons. This clonotype was observed a handful of times. Its antigen is undetermined. Newly diagnosed hyperthyroidism patients aged 18 to 65 years had disease lasting under 2 months. The study collected blood at first hyperthyroidism diagnosis, before any ophthalmopathy symptoms arose.

The clonotype was recovered from a young woman with Graves' hyperthyroidism that later progressed to Graves' ophthalmopathy. The chain has TRBV7-9 and TRBJ2-3; 7 positions match TRBD2. The sample comprised blood. The CDR3 loop reads CASSLGGGRGDTQYF. CDR3 nucleotide sequence: TGTGCCAGCAGCTTAGGGGGCGGGAGAGGAGATACGCAGTATTTT.